This TCR beta chain originates from a study of blood T cell repertoires in COVID-19. About the study: T cells, B-cell-depleted T cells, or PBMCs provided the cDNA or gDNA that served as material.

Germline V CDR1 and CDR2: SEHNR, FQNEAQ (reference sequence). The CDR3 runs 16 residues. Trimming at V came to 1 base and at J to 0 bases, leaving 3 bases not matched to a gene. In Seattle, patients joined the study during active infection and were tracked longitudinally. As for this clone: Distinct nucleotide sequences in the sample also encode this CDR3.

Profiled with immunoSEQ multiplex PCR; TCRdb holds only in-frame clones, not every one. The sample lists about 370,000 clones, about 90% occurring once. The origin of this receptor is a woman in her twenties or thirties with COVID-19, enrolled during active disease. The V and J genes are TRBV7-9 and TRBJ2-1, with 7 bases that match TRBD2. The sequencing input was peripheral blood. The CDR3, as DNA: TGTGCCAGCAGCTTAGTGGGGGGGAGCTCCTACAATGAGCAGTTCTTC. The encoded protein is CASSLVGGSSYNEQFF.